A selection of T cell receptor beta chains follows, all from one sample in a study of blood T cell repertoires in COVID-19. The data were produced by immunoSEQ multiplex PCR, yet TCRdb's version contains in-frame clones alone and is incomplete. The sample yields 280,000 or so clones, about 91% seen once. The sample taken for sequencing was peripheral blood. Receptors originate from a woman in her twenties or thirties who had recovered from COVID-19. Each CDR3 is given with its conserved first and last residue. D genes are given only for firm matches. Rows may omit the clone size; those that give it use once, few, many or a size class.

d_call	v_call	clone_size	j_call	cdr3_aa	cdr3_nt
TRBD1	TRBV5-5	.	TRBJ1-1	CASSLRTGEAFF	TGTGCCAGCAGCCTGCGGACAGGGGAAGCTTTCTTT
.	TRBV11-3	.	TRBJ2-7	CASSLRFSYEQYF	TGTGCCAGCAGCTTACGGTTCTCCTACGAGCAGTACTTC
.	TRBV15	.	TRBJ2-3	CATSRVTGTDTQYF	TGTGCCACCAGCAGAGTGACGGGGACAGATACGCAGTATTTT
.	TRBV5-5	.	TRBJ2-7	CASREGLGYEQYF	TGTGCCAGCAGGGAGGGCTTAGGATACGAGCAGTACTTC
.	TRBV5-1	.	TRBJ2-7	CASGTSGGYEQYF	TGCGCCAGCGGAACCTCCGGGGGATACGAGCAGTACTTC
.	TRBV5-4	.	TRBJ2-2	CASSLESGTGELFF	TGTGCCAGCAGCTTGGAGTCGGGTACCGGGGAGCTGTTTTTT
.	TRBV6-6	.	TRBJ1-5	CASSRDTSQPQHF	TGTGCCAGCAGTCGGGACACCTCACAGCCCCAGCATTTT
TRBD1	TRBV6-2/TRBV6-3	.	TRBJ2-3	CASSTPGGLGRDTQYF	TGTGCCAGCAGCACCCCAGGGGGCTTAGGGAGGGATACGCAGTATTTT
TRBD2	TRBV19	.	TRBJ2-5	CASSIERGGQETQYF	TGTGCCAGTAGTATAGAGCGGGGGGGCCAGGAGACCCAGTACTTC
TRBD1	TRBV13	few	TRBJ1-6	CASSSTWTGENSPLHF	TGTGCCAGCAGCTCAACCTGGACAGGGGAAAATTCACCCCTCCACTTT
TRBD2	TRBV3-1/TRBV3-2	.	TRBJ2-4	CASSQVLLAGEKNIQYF	TGTGCCAGCAGCCAAGTTTTGTTAGCGGGGGAGAAAAACATTCAGTACTTC
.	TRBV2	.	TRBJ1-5	CASKQGGNQPQHF	TGTGCCAGCAAGCAGGGAGGGAATCAGCCCCAGCATTTT
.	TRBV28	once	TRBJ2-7	CASSSSAGAEQYF	TGTGCCAGCAGTAGTAGCGCGGGCGCCGAGCAGTACTTC
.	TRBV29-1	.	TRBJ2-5	CSVDATEYQETQYF	TGCAGCGTTGACGCCACAGAGTACCAAGAGACCCAGTACTTC
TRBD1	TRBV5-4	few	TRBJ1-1	CASTGTGVYTEAFF	TGTGCCAGCACCGGGACAGGGGTTTACACTGAAGCTTTCTTT
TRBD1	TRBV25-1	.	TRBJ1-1	CASSKQGAGNTEAFF	TGTGCCAGCAGTAAACAGGGGGCCGGGAACACTGAAGCTTTCTTT
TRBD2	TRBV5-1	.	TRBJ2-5	CASSLAGLPQETQYF	TGCGCCAGCAGCTTGGCGGGACTACCCCAAGAGACCCAGTACTTC
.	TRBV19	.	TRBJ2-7	CASSIGRAREQYF	TGTGCCAGTAGTATTGGCAGGGCTCGCGAGCAGTACTTC
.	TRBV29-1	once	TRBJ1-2	CSVADSGYGYTF	TGCAGCGTTGCGGACAGTGGCTATGGCTACACCTTC
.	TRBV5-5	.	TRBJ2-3	CASSLNWVGRVGQYF	TGTGCCAGCAGCCTCAATTGGGTAGGCAGGGTTGGGCAGTATTTT
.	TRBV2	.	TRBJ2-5	CASSTTGTSQETQYF	TGTGCCAGCAGTACAACCGGGACATCCCAAGAGACCCAGTACTTC
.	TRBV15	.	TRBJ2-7	CATSRDRGEQYF	TGTGCCACCAGCAGAGACCGAGGCGAGCAGTACTTC
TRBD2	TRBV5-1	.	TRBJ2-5	CASSWSGGALGETQYF	TGCGCCAGCAGCTGGAGCGGGGGGGCCCTTGGAGAGACCCAGTACTTC
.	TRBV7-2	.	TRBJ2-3	CASSLAGAGVTDTQYF	TGTGCCAGCAGCTTAGCTGGGGCTGGGGTCACAGATACGCAGTATTTT
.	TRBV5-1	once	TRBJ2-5	CASSLAGQTQETQYF	TGCGCCAGCAGCTTGGCCGGACAGACCCAAGAGACCCAGTACTTC
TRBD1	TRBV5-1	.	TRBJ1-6	CASSPGQGSSPLHF	TGCGCCAGCAGCCCGGGACAGGGTTCTTCACCCCTCCACTTT
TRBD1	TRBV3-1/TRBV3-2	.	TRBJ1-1	CASSPRQGSITEAFF	TGTGCCAGCAGCCCGCGACAGGGGAGTATTACTGAAGCTTTCTTT
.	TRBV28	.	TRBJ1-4	CASSTPPWGVVNEKLFF	TGTGCCAGCAGTACGCCCCCATGGGGGGTAGTTAATGAAAAACTGTTTTTT
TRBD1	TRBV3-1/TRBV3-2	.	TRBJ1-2	CASSQGSRGDYGYTF	TGTGCCAGCAGCCAAGGTAGCAGGGGGGACTATGGCTACACCTTC
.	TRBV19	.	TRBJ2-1	CASSPPFPRGRGIADEQFF	TGTGCCAGTTCCCCCCCCTTTCCTAGGGGTCGGGGGATAGCTGATGAGCAGTTCTTC
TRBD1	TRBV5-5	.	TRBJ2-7	CASSWDRGTYEQYF	TGTGCCAGCAGCTGGGACAGGGGCACCTACGAGCAGTACTTC
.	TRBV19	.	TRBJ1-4	CASSLFGGDEKLFF	TGTGCCAGTAGTCTCTTCGGGGGGGACGAAAAACTGTTTTTT
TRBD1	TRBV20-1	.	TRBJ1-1	CSAPGGTEAFF	TGCAGTGCTCCAGGGGGCACTGAAGCTTTCTTT
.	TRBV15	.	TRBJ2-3	CATSRRKEDTQYF	TGTGCCACCAGCAGACGCAAGGAGGATACGCAGTATTTT
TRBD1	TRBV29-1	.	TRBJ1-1	CSVVTGGSTEAFF	TGCAGCGTGGTGACAGGGGGCTCCACTGAAGCTTTCTTT
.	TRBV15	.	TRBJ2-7	CATSRDRQGGSYEQYF	TGTGCCACCAGCAGAGATCGGCAGGGGGGCTCCTACGAGCAGTACTTC
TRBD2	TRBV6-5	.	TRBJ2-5	CASSYVTGGVYTQYF	TGTGCCAGCAGTTACGTTACGGGAGGGGTGTATACCCAGTACTTC
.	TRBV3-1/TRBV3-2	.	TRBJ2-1	CASSQAVNNEQFF	TGTGCCAGCAGCCAAGCGGTTAACAATGAGCAGTTCTTC
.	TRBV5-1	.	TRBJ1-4	CASSLNPGHDSTNEKLFF	TGCGCCAGCAGCTTGAATCCGGGACACGACTCAACTAATGAAAAACTGTTTTTT
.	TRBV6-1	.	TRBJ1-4	CASSERPITGEKLFF	TGTGCCAGCAGTGAACGACCTATCACAGGGGAAAAACTGTTTTTT
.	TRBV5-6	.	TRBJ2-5	CASSLELGSRGTQYF	TGTGCCAGCAGCTTGGAGTTAGGTTCCAGAGGGACCCAGTACTTC
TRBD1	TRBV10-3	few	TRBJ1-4	CATNQGANEKLFF	TGTGCCACCAACCAGGGGGCTAATGAAAAACTGTTTTTT
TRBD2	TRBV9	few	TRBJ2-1	CASSGTRGGEQFF	TGTGCCAGCAGCGGGACTAGAGGAGGGGAGCAGTTCTTC
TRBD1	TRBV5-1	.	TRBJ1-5	CASSLAGQGFQPQHF	TGCGCCAGCAGCTTGGCTGGACAGGGCTTTCAGCCCCAGCATTTT
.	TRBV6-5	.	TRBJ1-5	CASRYSNQPQHF	TGTGCCAGCAGATATAGCAATCAGCCCCAGCATTTT
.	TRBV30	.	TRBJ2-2	CAWSHRGGSGELFF	TGTGCCTGGAGTCACCGCGGAGGCTCCGGGGAGCTGTTTTTT
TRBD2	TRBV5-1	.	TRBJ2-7	CASPWGASGGIDEQYF	TGCGCCAGCCCATGGGGGGCTAGCGGGGGCATCGACGAGCAGTACTTC
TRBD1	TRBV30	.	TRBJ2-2	CAWDRGLFTANTGELFF	TGTGCCTGGGACAGGGGGCTTTTTACCGCGAACACCGGGGAGCTGTTTTTT
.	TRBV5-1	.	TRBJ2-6	CASSRGGGAGANVLTF	TGCGCCAGCAGCAGAGGAGGGGGCGCTGGGGCCAACGTCCTGACTTTC
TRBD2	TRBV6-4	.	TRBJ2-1	CASSDSVTSGYRVF	TGTGCCAGCAGTGACTCCGTGACTAGCGGGTATAGAGTCTTC